Listed below are T cell receptor beta chains from one sample, sequenced in a study of blood T cell repertoires in COVID-19. Clones were sequenced by immunoSEQ multiplex PCR, and TCRdb holds only the in-frame ones, with some missing. The repertoire holds hundreds of thousands of clones, around four fifths seen once, with 1.5% to 2% in the top ten. Sequenced material: peripheral blood. These receptors came from an elderly woman with acute or convalescent COVID-19. CDR3s include the opening cysteine and the closing phenylalanine or tryptophan. D genes are given only for firm matches. Clone size, where shown, is once, few, many, or a class for clones that have expanded.

abundance: .
d_gene: TRBD1
v_gene: TRBV28
j_gene: TRBJ1-6
CDR3nt: TGTGCCAGCATTCGACAGGGGAATTCACCCCTCCACTTT
CDR3aa: CASIRQGNSPLHF

abundance: .
d_gene: TRBD1
v_gene: TRBV5-1
j_gene: TRBJ2-3
CDR3nt: TGCGCCAGCAGCTTGGCAGGGGGAACTAGCACAGATACGCAGTATTTT
CDR3aa: CASSLAGGTSTDTQYF

abundance: .
d_gene: .
v_gene: TRBV5-1
j_gene: TRBJ2-2
CDR3nt: TGCGCCAGCAGCCCAATACAGAACACCGGGGAGCTGTTTTTT
CDR3aa: CASSPIQNTGELFF

abundance: .
d_gene: .
v_gene: TRBV5-1
j_gene: TRBJ2-7
CDR3nt: TGCGCCAGCAGCTTGGATCTCTACGAGCAGTACTTC
CDR3aa: CASSLDLYEQYF

abundance: few
d_gene: .
v_gene: TRBV7-6
j_gene: TRBJ1-1
CDR3nt: TGTGCCAGCAGCTGGGACACGTTGAACACTGAAGCTTTCTTT
CDR3aa: CASSWDTLNTEAFF

abundance: .
d_gene: .
v_gene: TRBV5-4
j_gene: TRBJ1-2
CDR3nt: TGTGCCAGCAGCCAAGCCAGGAAGGATGGCTACACCTTC
CDR3aa: CASSQARKDGYTF

abundance: once
d_gene: .
v_gene: TRBV5-1
j_gene: TRBJ2-1
CDR3nt: TGCGCCAGCAGCTTGGCTCCTCTCGGGTTAGACAATGAGCAGTTCTTC
CDR3aa: CASSLAPLGLDNEQFF

abundance: .
d_gene: TRBD1
v_gene: TRBV7-2
j_gene: TRBJ2-1
CDR3nt: TGTGCCAGCAGCTCACCCCAGGGGGATAATGAGCAGTTCTTC
CDR3aa: CASSSPQGDNEQFF

abundance: .
d_gene: TRBD1
v_gene: TRBV30
j_gene: TRBJ1-2
CDR3nt: TGTGCCTCCCAGCACCTCGGGACAGGGAACTATGGCTACACCTTC
CDR3aa: CASQHLGTGNYGYTF

abundance: .
d_gene: TRBD1
v_gene: TRBV11-2
j_gene: TRBJ2-7
CDR3nt: TGTGCCAGCAGCTTAGACAGGGGGTCAGGGGAGCAGTACTTC
CDR3aa: CASSLDRGSGEQYF

abundance: few
d_gene: .
v_gene: TRBV7-9
j_gene: TRBJ1-1
CDR3nt: TGTGCCAGCAGCTCCACATGGGCCCCGAACACTGAAGCTTTCTTT
CDR3aa: CASSSTWAPNTEAFF

abundance: .
d_gene: TRBD1
v_gene: TRBV6-5
j_gene: TRBJ2-7
CDR3nt: TGTGCCAGCAGTTACAACAGGGGCACCTACGAGCAGTACTTC
CDR3aa: CASSYNRGTYEQYF

abundance: .
d_gene: .
v_gene: TRBV9
j_gene: TRBJ1-5
CDR3nt: TGTGCCAGCAGCGCCCAGGGGAATAGCAATCAGCCCCAGCATTTT
CDR3aa: CASSAQGNSNQPQHF

abundance: .
d_gene: .
v_gene: TRBV6-5
j_gene: TRBJ2-1
CDR3nt: TGTGCCAGCCGACTAGACAGGGCCCGTAATGAGCAGTTCTTC
CDR3aa: CASRLDRARNEQFF

abundance: .
d_gene: .
v_gene: TRBV18
j_gene: TRBJ1-1
CDR3nt: TGTGCCAGCTCCCAAGACAGGAACACTGAAGCTTTCTTT
CDR3aa: CASSQDRNTEAFF

abundance: .
d_gene: TRBD1
v_gene: TRBV5-4
j_gene: TRBJ1-1
CDR3nt: TGTGCCAGCAGTACGACAGGGGAAGACACTGAAGCTTTCTTT
CDR3aa: CASSTTGEDTEAFF

abundance: few
d_gene: .
v_gene: TRBV5-6
j_gene: TRBJ2-2
CDR3nt: TGTGCCAGCAGCTTGGGCAGCGGGGAGCTGTTTTTT
CDR3aa: CASSLGSGELFF

abundance: .
d_gene: .
v_gene: TRBV4-1
j_gene: TRBJ1-3
CDR3nt: TGCGCCAGCAGCCAAGAAGGGACACGAACTGGAAACACCATATATTTT
CDR3aa: CASSQEGTRTGNTIYF

abundance: .
d_gene: .
v_gene: TRBV9
j_gene: TRBJ2-1
CDR3nt: TGTGCCAGCAGCCTGGGGCGGGATAAAGTACGCAATGAGCAGTTCTTC
CDR3aa: CASSLGRDKVRNEQFF

abundance: .
d_gene: TRBD1
v_gene: TRBV6-5
j_gene: TRBJ1-5
CDR3nt: TGTGCCAGCAGGGCCGACAGGGTTAGCAATCAGCCCCAGCATTTT
CDR3aa: CASRADRVSNQPQHF

abundance: few
d_gene: .
v_gene: TRBV5-4
j_gene: TRBJ1-2
CDR3nt: TGTGCCAGCAGCCCCGGACGGGGGATGGGTGGCTACACCTTC
CDR3aa: CASSPGRGMGGYTF

abundance: .
d_gene: TRBD1
v_gene: TRBV30
j_gene: TRBJ1-4
CDR3nt: TGTGCCTGGAGTGCAGGGGGTAATGAAAAACTGTTTTTT
CDR3aa: CAWSAGGNEKLFF

abundance: .
d_gene: .
v_gene: TRBV7-2
j_gene: TRBJ1-6
CDR3nt: TGTGCCAGCAGCTCCACAGAAATCCCCGTGTCACCCCTCCACTTT
CDR3aa: CASSSTEIPVSPLHF

abundance: .
d_gene: .
v_gene: TRBV19
j_gene: TRBJ2-7
CDR3nt: TGTGCCAGTAGTATCGAGACAGGAAACTACGAGCAGTACTTC
CDR3aa: CASSIETGNYEQYF

abundance: .
d_gene: .
v_gene: TRBV6-2/TRBV6-3
j_gene: TRBJ2-5
CDR3nt: TGTGCCAGCAGTGACCATAGCGGCCAAGAGACCCAGTACTTC
CDR3aa: CASSDHSGQETQYF

abundance: .
d_gene: .
v_gene: TRBV5-1
j_gene: TRBJ2-4
CDR3nt: TGCGCCAGCAGCTTGGCCCCAGGGGTTCGGCAAAACATTCAGTACTTC
CDR3aa: CASSLAPGVRQNIQYF

abundance: .
d_gene: .
v_gene: TRBV27
j_gene: TRBJ1-2
CDR3nt: TGTGCCAGCAGTCCCACCGCAGGGGACGGAGGCTACACCTTC
CDR3aa: CASSPTAGDGGYTF

abundance: .
d_gene: .
v_gene: TRBV3-1/TRBV3-2
j_gene: TRBJ2-7
CDR3nt: TGTGCCAGCAGCCCGAGGTTCGCCCCAGGGAAGTACTTC
CDR3aa: CASSPRFAPGKYF

abundance: .
d_gene: .
v_gene: TRBV6-2/TRBV6-3
j_gene: TRBJ2-5
CDR3nt: TGTGCCAGCAGTTACACGGACTCCCAAGAGACCCAGTACTTC
CDR3aa: CASSYTDSQETQYF

abundance: .
d_gene: TRBD2
v_gene: TRBV3-1/TRBV3-2
j_gene: TRBJ2-7
CDR3nt: TGTGCCAGCAGCCAAGGTCAGACTAGCGGGAGCTCCTACGAGCAGTACTTC
CDR3aa: CASSQGQTSGSSYEQYF

abundance: .
d_gene: .
v_gene: TRBV7-3
j_gene: TRBJ2-5
CDR3nt: TGTGCCAGCAGCTTAAGCGGCAGGGGTCAAGAGACCCAGTACTTC
CDR3aa: CASSLSGRGQETQYF

abundance: .
d_gene: .
v_gene: TRBV3-1/TRBV3-2
j_gene: TRBJ1-2
CDR3nt: TGTGCCAGCAGCCAATCCAACACCCTCTATGGCTACACCTTC
CDR3aa: CASSQSNTLYGYTF

abundance: .
d_gene: TRBD1
v_gene: TRBV5-1
j_gene: TRBJ2-5
CDR3nt: TGCGCCAGCAGCTCAACAGGGGGGAGTCAGTACTTC
CDR3aa: CASSSTGGSQYF

abundance: .
d_gene: .
v_gene: TRBV28
j_gene: TRBJ1-5
CDR3nt: TGTGCCAGCAGAGCGGCCATAAATCAGCCCCAGCATTTT
CDR3aa: CASRAAINQPQHF

abundance: .
d_gene: .
v_gene: TRBV18
j_gene: TRBJ2-3
CDR3nt: TGTGCCAGCTCACCAGGGGGCGCGGATACGCAGTATTTT
CDR3aa: CASSPGGADTQYF

abundance: .
d_gene: TRBD1
v_gene: TRBV6-1
j_gene: TRBJ1-2
CDR3nt: TGTGCCAGCAGTGAATGGGACAGGGACCCTAATGGCTACACCTTC
CDR3aa: CASSEWDRDPNGYTF

abundance: .
d_gene: .
v_gene: TRBV29-1
j_gene: TRBJ2-7
CDR3nt: TGCAGCGTTCTTAAGACAGGACTCTACGAGCAGTACTTC
CDR3aa: CSVLKTGLYEQYF

abundance: .
d_gene: TRBD2
v_gene: TRBV7-3
j_gene: TRBJ2-5
CDR3nt: TGTGCCAGCAGCCGGGGGGAATGGGAGACCCAGTACTTC
CDR3aa: CASSRGEWETQYF

abundance: few
d_gene: .
v_gene: TRBV3-1/TRBV3-2
j_gene: TRBJ1-6
CDR3nt: TGTGCCAGCAGCCCCGTGGGGGACTGGGGTTCACCCCTCCACTTT
CDR3aa: CASSPVGDWGSPLHF

abundance: .
d_gene: TRBD2
v_gene: TRBV7-3
j_gene: TRBJ2-3
CDR3nt: TGTGCCAGCAGCTCGCTAGCGGGAGGGGGAGATACGCAGTATTTT
CDR3aa: CASSSLAGGGDTQYF

abundance: once
d_gene: TRBD1
v_gene: TRBV19
j_gene: TRBJ1-2
CDR3nt: TGTGCCAGTAGGCCCGGGACAGGAGTTAACTATGGCTACACCTTC
CDR3aa: CASRPGTGVNYGYTF

abundance: once
d_gene: TRBD1
v_gene: TRBV6-5
j_gene: TRBJ2-3
CDR3nt: TGTGCCAGCAGCCTCAGGGGGCCGGGCACAGATACGCAGTATTTT
CDR3aa: CASSLRGPGTDTQYF

abundance: .
d_gene: TRBD2
v_gene: TRBV7-2
j_gene: TRBJ2-1
CDR3nt: TGTGCCAGCAGACTGGGACTAGCGGGGGGAAATGAGCAGTTCTTC
CDR3aa: CASRLGLAGGNEQFF

abundance: .
d_gene: TRBD1
v_gene: TRBV18
j_gene: TRBJ1-1
CDR3nt: TGTGCCAGCTCACCGACACAGGGGATGAACACTGAAGCTTTCTTT
CDR3aa: CASSPTQGMNTEAFF

abundance: .
d_gene: TRBD2
v_gene: TRBV11-3
j_gene: TRBJ2-1
CDR3nt: TGTGCCAGCAGTGGTGAGGGAGGGCCCCACAATGAGCAGTTCTTC
CDR3aa: CASSGEGGPHNEQFF

abundance: .
d_gene: .
v_gene: TRBV7-6
j_gene: TRBJ2-3
CDR3nt: TGTGCCAGCAGCACTGGCGGGTTTGGCACAGATACGCAGTATTTT
CDR3aa: CASSTGGFGTDTQYF

abundance: .
d_gene: TRBD2
v_gene: TRBV5-8
j_gene: TRBJ2-1
CDR3nt: TGTGCCAGCAGCCGGGGACTAGCGGGAAGGAATGAGCAGTTCTTC
CDR3aa: CASSRGLAGRNEQFF

abundance: .
d_gene: TRBD2
v_gene: TRBV5-1
j_gene: TRBJ2-3
CDR3nt: TGCGCCAGCAGCCTCGGGACTAGCGGACGCACAGATACGCAGTATTTT
CDR3aa: CASSLGTSGRTDTQYF

abundance: .
d_gene: TRBD1
v_gene: TRBV2
j_gene: TRBJ2-5
CDR3nt: TGTGCCAGCAACCTGGGACAGCAAGAGACCCAGTACTTC
CDR3aa: CASNLGQQETQYF

abundance: few
d_gene: .
v_gene: TRBV6-2/TRBV6-3
j_gene: TRBJ2-5
CDR3nt: TGTGCCAGCAGTTACTCGAGATCGGACAGCCAAGAGACCCAGTACTTC
CDR3aa: CASSYSRSDSQETQYF